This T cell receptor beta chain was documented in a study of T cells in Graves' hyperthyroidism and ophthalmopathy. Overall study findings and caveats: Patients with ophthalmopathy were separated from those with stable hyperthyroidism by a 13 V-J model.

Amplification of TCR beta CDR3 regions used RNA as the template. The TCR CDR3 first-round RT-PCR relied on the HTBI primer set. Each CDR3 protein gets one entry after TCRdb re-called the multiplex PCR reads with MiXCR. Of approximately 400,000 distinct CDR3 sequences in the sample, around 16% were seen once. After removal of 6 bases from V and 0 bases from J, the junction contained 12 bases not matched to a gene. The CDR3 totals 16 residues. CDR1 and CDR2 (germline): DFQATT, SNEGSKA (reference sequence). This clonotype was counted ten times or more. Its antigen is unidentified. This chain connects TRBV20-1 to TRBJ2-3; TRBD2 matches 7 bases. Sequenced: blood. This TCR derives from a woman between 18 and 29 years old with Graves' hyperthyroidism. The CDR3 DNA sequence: TGCAGTGCCGGACCAAGGATGACTAGCAGCACAGATACGCAGTATTTT. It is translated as CSAGPRMTSSTDTQYF.